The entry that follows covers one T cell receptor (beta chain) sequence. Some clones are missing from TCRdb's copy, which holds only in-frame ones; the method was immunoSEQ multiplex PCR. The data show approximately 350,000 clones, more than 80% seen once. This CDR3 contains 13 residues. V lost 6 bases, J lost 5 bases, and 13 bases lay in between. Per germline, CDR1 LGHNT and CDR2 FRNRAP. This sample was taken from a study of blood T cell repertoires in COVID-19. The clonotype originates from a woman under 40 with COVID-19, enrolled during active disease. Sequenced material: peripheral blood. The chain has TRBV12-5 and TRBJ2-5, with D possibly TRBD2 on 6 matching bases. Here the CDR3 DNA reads TGTGCTAGTGGACTTGGGGGGACGGAGACCCAGTACTTC. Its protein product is CASGLGGTETQYF.